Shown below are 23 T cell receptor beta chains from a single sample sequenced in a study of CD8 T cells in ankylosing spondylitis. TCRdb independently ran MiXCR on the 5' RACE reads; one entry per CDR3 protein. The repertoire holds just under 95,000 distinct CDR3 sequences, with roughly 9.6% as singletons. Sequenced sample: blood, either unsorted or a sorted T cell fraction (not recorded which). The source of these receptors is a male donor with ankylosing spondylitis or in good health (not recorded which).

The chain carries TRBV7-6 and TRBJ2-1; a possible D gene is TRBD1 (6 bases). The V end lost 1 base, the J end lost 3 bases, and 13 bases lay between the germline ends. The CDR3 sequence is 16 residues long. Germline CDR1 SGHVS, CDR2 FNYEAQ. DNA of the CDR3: TGTGCCAGCAGCTTAGTTTCAGGACAGAACTACAATGAGCAGTTCTTC. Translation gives CASSLVSGQNYNEQFF.

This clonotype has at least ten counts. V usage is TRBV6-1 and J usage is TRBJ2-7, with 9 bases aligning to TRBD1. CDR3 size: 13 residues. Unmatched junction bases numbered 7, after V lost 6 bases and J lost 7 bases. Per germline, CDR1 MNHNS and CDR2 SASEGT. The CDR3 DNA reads TGTGCCAGCAGCCTCGGGACAGGGAAAGAGCAGTACTTC. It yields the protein CASSLGTGKEQYF.

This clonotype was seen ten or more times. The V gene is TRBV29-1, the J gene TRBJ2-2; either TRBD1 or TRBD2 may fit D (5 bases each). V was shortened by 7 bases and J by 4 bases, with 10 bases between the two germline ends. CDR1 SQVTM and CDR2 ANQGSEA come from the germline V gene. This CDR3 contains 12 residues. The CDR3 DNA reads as TGCAGCGCCGGGACCTCCACCGGGGAGCTGTTTTTT. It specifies CSAGTSTGELFF.

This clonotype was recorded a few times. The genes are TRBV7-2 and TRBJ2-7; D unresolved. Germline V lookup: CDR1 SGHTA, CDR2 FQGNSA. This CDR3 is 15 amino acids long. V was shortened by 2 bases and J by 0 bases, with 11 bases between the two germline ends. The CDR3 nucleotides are TGTGCCAGCAGCTTACCGGTCAGCTTCTCCTACGAGCAGTACTTC. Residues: CASSLPVSFSYEQYF.

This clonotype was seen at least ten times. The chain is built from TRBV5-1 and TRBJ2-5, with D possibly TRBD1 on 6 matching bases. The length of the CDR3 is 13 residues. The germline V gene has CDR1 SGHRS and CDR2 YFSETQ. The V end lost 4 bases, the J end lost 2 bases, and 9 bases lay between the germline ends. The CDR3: CASSAGTQETQYF. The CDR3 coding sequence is TGCGCCAGCAGCGCCGGGACACAAGAGACCCAGTACTTC.

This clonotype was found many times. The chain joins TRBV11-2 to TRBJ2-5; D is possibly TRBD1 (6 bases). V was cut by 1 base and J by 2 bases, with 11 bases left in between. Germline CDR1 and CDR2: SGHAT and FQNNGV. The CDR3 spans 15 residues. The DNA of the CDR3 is TGTGCCAGCAGCTTAGGGACAGCAGGTCAAGAGACCCAGTACTTC. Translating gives CASSLGTAGQETQYF.

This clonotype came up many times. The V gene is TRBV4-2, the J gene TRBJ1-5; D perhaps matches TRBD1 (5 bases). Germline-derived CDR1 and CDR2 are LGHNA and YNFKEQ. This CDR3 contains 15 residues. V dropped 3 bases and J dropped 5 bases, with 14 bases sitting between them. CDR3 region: CASSQAWGLDQPQHF. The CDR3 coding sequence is TGTGCCAGCAGCCAGGCGTGGGGCTTGGATCAGCCCCAGCATTTT.

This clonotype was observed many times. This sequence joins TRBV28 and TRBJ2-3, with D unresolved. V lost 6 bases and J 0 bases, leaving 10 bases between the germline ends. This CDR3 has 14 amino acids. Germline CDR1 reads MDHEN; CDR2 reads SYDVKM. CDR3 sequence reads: CASRMTFSTDTQYF. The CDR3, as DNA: TGTGCCAGCAGGATGACCTTTAGCACAGATACGCAGTATTTT. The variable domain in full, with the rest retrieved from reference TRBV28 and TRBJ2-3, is DVKVTQSSRYLVKRTGEKVFLECVQDMDHENMFWYRQDPGLGLRLIYFSYDVKMKEKGDIPEGYSVSREKKERFSLILESASTNQTSMYLCASRMTFSTDTQYFGPGTRLTVL.

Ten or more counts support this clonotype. The CDR3 coding sequence is TGTGCCAGCACGGGGGGCTGGGTTAGCGGGGGGAACAATGAGCAGTTCTTC. Translation: CASTGGWVSGGNNEQFF. V usage is TRBV11-2 and J usage is TRBJ2-1; 10 bases agree with TRBD2. This CDR3 is built from 17 residues. Losses at the gene ends were 7 bases for V and 5 bases for J; bases not matched to a gene: 14. Germline CDR1 reads SGHAT; CDR2 reads FQNNGV.

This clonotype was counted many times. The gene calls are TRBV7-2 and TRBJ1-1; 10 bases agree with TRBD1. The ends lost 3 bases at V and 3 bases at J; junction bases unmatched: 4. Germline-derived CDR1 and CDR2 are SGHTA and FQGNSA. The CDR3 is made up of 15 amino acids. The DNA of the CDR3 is TGTGCCAGCAGCTTCGACGGGACAGGGGACACTGAAGCTTTCTTT. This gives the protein CASSFDGTGDTEAFF.

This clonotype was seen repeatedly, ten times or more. The CDR3 nucleotides read TGTGCCACCAGCATCGATCCTTCCGGCACAGATACGCAGTATTTT. Protein product: CATSIDPSGTDTQYF. The chain joins TRBV15 to TRBJ2-3; D gene ambiguous. The germline gives CDR1 LNHNV, CDR2 YYDKDF (reference sequence). V was cut by 4 bases and J by 1 base, with 12 bases left in between. The CDR3 is made up of 15 amino acids.

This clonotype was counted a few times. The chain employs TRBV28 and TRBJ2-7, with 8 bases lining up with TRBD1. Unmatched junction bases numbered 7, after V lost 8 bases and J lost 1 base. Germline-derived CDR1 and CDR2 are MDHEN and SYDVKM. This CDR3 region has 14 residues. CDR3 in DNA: TGTGCCAGCGGGGGGACAGGTCAATCCTACGAGCAGTACTTC. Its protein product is CASGGTGQSYEQYF.

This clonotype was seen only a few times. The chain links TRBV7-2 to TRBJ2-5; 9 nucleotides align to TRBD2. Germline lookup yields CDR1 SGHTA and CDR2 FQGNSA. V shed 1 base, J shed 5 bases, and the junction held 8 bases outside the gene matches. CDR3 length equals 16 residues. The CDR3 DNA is TGTGCCAGCAGCTTAGGAAGGCCTAGCGGGAAGGAGACCCAGTACTTC. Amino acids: CASSLGRPSGKETQYF.

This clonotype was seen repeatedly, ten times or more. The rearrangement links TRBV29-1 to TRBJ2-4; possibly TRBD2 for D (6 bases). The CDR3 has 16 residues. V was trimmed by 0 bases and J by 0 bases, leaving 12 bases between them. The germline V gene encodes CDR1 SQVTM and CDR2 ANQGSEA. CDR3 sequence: CSVEEGRTGAKNIQYF. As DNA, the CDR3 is TGCAGCGTTGAAGAAGGGAGGACGGGAGCCAAAAACATTCAGTACTTC. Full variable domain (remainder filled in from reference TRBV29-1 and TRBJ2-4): SAVISQKPSRDICQRGTSLTIQCQVDSQVTMMFWYRQQPGQSLTLIATANQGSEATYESGFVIDKFPISRPNLTFSTLTVSNMSPEDSSIYLCSVEEGRTGAKNIQYFGAGTRLSVL.

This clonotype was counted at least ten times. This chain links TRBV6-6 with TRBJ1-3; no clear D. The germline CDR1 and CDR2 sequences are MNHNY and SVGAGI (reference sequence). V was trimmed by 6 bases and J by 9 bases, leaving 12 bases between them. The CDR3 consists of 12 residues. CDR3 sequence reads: CASSCPECTIYF. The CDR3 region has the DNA TGTGCCAGCAGCTGCCCCGAGTGCACCATATATTTT.

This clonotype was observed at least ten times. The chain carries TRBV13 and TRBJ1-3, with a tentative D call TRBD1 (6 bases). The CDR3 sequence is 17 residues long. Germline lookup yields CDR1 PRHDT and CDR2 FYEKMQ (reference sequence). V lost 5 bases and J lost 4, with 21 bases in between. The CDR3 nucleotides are TGTGCCAGCAGCCCGAGAGAACAGGGACTAGTCGGAAACACCATATATTTT. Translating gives CASSPREQGLVGNTIYF.

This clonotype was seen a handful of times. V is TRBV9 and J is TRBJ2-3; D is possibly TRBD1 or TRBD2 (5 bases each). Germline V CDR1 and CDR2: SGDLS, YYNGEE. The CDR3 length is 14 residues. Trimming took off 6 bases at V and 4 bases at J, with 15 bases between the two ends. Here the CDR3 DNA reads TGTGCCAGCACCCAGGGACGGCGGGCAGATACGCAGTATTTT. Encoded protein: CASTQGRRADTQYF. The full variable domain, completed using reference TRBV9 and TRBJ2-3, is DSGVTQTPKHLITATGQRVTLRCSPRSGDLSVYWYQQSLDQGLQFLIQYYNGEERAKGNILERFSAQQFPDLHSELNLSSLELGDSALYFCASTQGRRADTQYFGPGTRLTVL.

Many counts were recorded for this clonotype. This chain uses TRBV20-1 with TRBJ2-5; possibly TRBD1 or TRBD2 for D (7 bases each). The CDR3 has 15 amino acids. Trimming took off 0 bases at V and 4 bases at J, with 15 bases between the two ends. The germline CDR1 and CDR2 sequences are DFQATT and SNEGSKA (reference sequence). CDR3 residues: CSARDRGAGGETQYF. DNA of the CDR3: TGCAGTGCTAGAGATCGGGGGGCAGGGGGAGAGACCCAGTACTTC.

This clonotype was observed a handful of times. DNA of the CDR3: TGTGCCAGCAGGACCGGGACTAGAACCTACAATGAGCAGTTCTTC. It yields the protein CASRTGTRTYNEQFF. The chain combines TRBV6-2 or TRBV6-3 with TRBJ2-1; 8 bases align to TRBD2. With V trimmed by 6 bases and J by 2 bases, 6 bases remained unmatched. Germline V lookup: CDR1 MNHEY, CDR2 SVGEGT. The CDR3 runs to 15 residues.

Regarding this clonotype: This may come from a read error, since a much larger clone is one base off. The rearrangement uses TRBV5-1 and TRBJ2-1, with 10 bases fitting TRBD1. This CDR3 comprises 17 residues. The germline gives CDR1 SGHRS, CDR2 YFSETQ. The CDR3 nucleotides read TGCGCCAGCAGCTCGCCGCTTCGACAGGGGGCGAGCAATGCGCAGTTCTTC. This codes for CASSSPLRQGASNAQFF.

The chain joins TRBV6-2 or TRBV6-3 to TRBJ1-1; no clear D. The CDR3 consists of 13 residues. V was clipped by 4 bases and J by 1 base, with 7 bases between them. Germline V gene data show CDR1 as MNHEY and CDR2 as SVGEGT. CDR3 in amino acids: CASSSHTNTEAFF. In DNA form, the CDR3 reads TGTGCCAGCAGTTCGCACACGAACACTGAAGCTTTCTTT.

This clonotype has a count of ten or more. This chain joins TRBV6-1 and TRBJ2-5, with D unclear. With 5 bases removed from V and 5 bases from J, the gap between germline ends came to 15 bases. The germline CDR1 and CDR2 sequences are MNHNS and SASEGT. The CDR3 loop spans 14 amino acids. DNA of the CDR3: TGTGCCAGCAGTCCCGTTGAGGTTTGGGAGACCCAGTACTTC. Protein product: CASSPVEVWETQYF.

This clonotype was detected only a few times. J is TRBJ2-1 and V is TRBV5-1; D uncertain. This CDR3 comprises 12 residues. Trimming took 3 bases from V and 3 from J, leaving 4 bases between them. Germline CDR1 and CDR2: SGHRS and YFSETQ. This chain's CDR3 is CASSSYYNEQFF. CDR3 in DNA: TGCGCCAGCAGCTCTTACTACAATGAGCAGTTCTTC.